The clone carrying this TCR beta chain occurred once. Its target is not known. The data belong to a study of identical twins. A universal primer site was created by template switching, with the cDNA bearing unique molecular identifiers. TCRdb ran MiXCR on the 5' RACE reads and lists one entry per CDR3 protein. This sample yields 1.5 million to 2 million distinct CDR3 sequences, of which about 30% are seen a single time; approximately 0.25% belongs to the top ten. Study-wide results and limits: In drawing conclusions, the study used cross-sectional statistical analysis and did not follow the same donors. Clonotypes of the beta chain that were abundant in cord blood carried fewer insertions (memory repertoires showed none).

Germline V CDR1 and CDR2: SGHRS, YFSETQ. CDR3 length: 15 amino acids. The V end lost 3 bases, the J end lost 2 bases, and 14 bases lay between the germline ends. Sequencing used cord blood. This clonotype was sampled from a newborn girl in good health. The V and J genes are TRBV5-1 and TRBJ1-2, with TRBD1 as a possible D gene (6 bases). CDR3 DNA sequence: TGCGCCAGCAGCTCCCGGGACGGGACAAACTATGGCTACACCTTC. It is translated as CASSSRDGTNYGYTF.